The 27 T cell receptor beta chains below all came from one sample that was sequenced in a study of cytomegalovirus exposure and HLA in healthy donors. Both 60 Vbeta primers and 13 Jbeta primers went into the PCR. Only in-frame clones appear in the TCRdb table, and some are missing; sequencing was by immunoSEQ multiplex PCR. The repertoire holds 180,000 or so clones, with 65% to 85% as singletons. Material: PBMCs. The receptors originated from a boy aged 2-15 years in good health and CMV-seronegative.

The CDR3 spells CASSTAGDTEAFF. DNA for the CDR3: TGTGCCAGCAGCACAGCAGGGGACACTGAAGCTTTCTTT. The chain uses TRBV5-4 and TRBJ1-1; weak D call: TRBD1 (6 bases). Trimming removed 4 bases at V and 3 bases at J, with 10 bases between. In germline, CDR1 is SGHNT, CDR2 YYREEE (reference sequence). This CDR3 is built from 13 residues.

The chain links TRBV6-5 to TRBJ1-1; D is uncertain. This CDR3 spans 12 amino acids. Trimming pared 5 bases from V and 0 bases from J, leaving 4 bases between. Per germline, CDR1 MNHEY and CDR2 SVGAGI. As DNA, the CDR3 is TGTGCCAGCAGTCCCGTGAACACTGAAGCTTTCTTT. It specifies CASSPVNTEAFF.

This clone has a single count. The rearrangement joins TRBV18 to TRBJ2-7, with D perhaps TRBD2 (6 bases). Trimming removed 3 bases at V and 5 bases at J, with 17 bases between. Germline CDR1 is KGHSH and CDR2 is LQKENI. This CDR3 comprises 15 residues. CDR3 protein: CASSPGGGFKDEQYF. The DNA of the CDR3 is TGTGCCAGCTCACCCGGTGGGGGGTTTAAGGACGAGCAGTACTTC.

This chain connects TRBV6-5 to TRBJ1-2; 10 bases map to TRBD1. J gave up 7 bases and V 5 bases, and 7 bases lay outside the gene matches. Germline V CDR1 and CDR2: MNHEY, SVGAGI. The CDR3 spans 14 residues. Here the CDR3 reads CASSHRDRGGGYTF. The CDR3, as DNA: TGTGCCAGCAGTCACCGGGACAGGGGAGGTGGCTACACCTTC.

The chain links TRBV6-1 to TRBJ1-2; weak D call: TRBD1 (5 bases). The CDR3 is made up of 13 amino acids. Germline V gene sequence: CDR1 MNHNS, CDR2 SASEGT. The V gene lost 6 bases and the J gene lost 1 base, with 9 bases spanning the gap. CDR3 in DNA: TGTGCCAGCAGACAGGACTATAACTATGGCTACACCTTC. Residues: CASRQDYNYGYTF.

The chain joins TRBV4-1 to TRBJ1-5; D is uncertain. V lost 1 base and J 9 bases, leaving 10 bases between the germline ends. Germline values: CDR1 MGHRA, CDR2 YSYEKL. This CDR3 contains 13 residues. Here the CDR3 DNA reads TGCGCCAGCAGCCAAGCGGGGTTTCGGCCCCAGCATTTT. It encodes CASSQAGFRPQHF.

This chain connects TRBV18 to TRBJ2-3, with 11 bases matching TRBD2. CDR1 KGHSH and CDR2 LQKENI come from the germline V gene. The junction had 2 bases not matched to a gene; V was cut back by 3 bases and J by 0 bases. This CDR3 is 16 amino acids long. The CDR3 protein is CASSPWTSGSTDTQYF. CDR3 sequence (DNA): TGTGCCAGCTCACCTTGGACTAGCGGGAGCACAGATACGCAGTATTTT.

The chain joins TRBV27 to TRBJ1-5, with D maybe TRBD1 (5 bases). V was cut by 5 bases and J by 4 bases, with 21 bases left in between. This CDR3 has 17 residues. Germline-derived CDR1 and CDR2 are MNHEY and SMNVEV (reference sequence). The CDR3 DNA follows: TGTGCCAGCAGTCCCCAACCAGGGTTTTTAGGGAATCAGCCCCAGCATTTT. Translated, it gives CASSPQPGFLGNQPQHF.

The rearrangement links TRBV7-8 to TRBJ2-2, with 9 bases fitting TRBD1. The CDR3 consists of 16 residues. V dropped 3 bases and J dropped 4; count of bases not matched to a gene: 6. Germline values: CDR1 SGHVS, CDR2 FQNEAQ. The CDR3 DNA follows: TGTGCCAGCAGCTTTACAGGGGGCCACGCCACCGGGGAGCTGTTTTTT. Its translation is CASSFTGGHATGELFF. Variable domain in full (rest from reference TRBV7-8 and TRBJ2-2): GAGVSQSPRYKVAKRGQDVALRCDPISGHVSLFWYQQALGQGPEFLTYFQNEAQLDKSGLPSDRFFAERPEGSVSTLKIQRTQQEDSAVYLCASSFTGGHATGELFFGEGSRLTVL.

The rearrangement joins TRBV29-1 to TRBJ1-1; D unresolved. Germline-derived CDR1 and CDR2 are SQVTM and ANQGSEA. V lost 2 bases and J lost 0, with 10 bases in between. The CDR3 has 14 residues. The DNA of the CDR3 is TGCAGCGTTGAACCCCTGCAGATGAACACTGAAGCTTTCTTT. Amino acids: CSVEPLQMNTEAFF.

The V call is TRBV7-2, the J call TRBJ2-2; 10 positions agree with TRBD2. Per germline, CDR1 SGHTA and CDR2 FQGNSA. V shed 5 bases and J 7 bases; nucleotides not matched to a gene: 7. The CDR3 is 15 amino acids. The CDR3 reads CASSRLAGVVGELFF. Here the CDR3 DNA reads TGTGCCAGCAGCCGGCTAGCGGGGGTTGTCGGGGAGCTGTTTTTT.

This sequence joins TRBV6-1 and TRBJ2-5; 9 nucleotides align to TRBD2. There are 15 residues in the CDR3. CDR1 and CDR2 (germline): MNHNS, SASEGT. The junction had 11 bases not matched to a gene; V was cut back by 4 bases and J by 8 bases. This CDR3 reads CASSGGAGGGKTQYF. CDR3 nucleotides: TGTGCCAGCAGTGGCGGAGCGGGGGGCGGCAAAACCCAGTACTTC.

The rearrangement joins TRBV7-9 to TRBJ1-1; D uncertain. Germline CDR1 SEHNR, CDR2 FQNEAQ (reference sequence). Trimming stripped 0 bases from V and 1 base from J, with 6 bases between. This CDR3 is 14 amino acids long. The CDR3 DNA reads as TGTGCCAGCAGCTTAGCGGAGGAGAACACTGAAGCTTTCTTT. Translating it yields CASSLAEENTEAFF.

The J gene is TRBJ1-5, the V gene TRBV6-1, with D possibly TRBD1 on 6 matching bases. V dropped 2 bases and J dropped 7 bases, with 12 bases sitting between them. This CDR3 has 14 residues. Germline CDR1 MNHNS, CDR2 SASEGT. CDR3 DNA: TGTGCCAGCAGTGAATCCAGGGGTGAACAGCCCCAGCATTTT. As protein: CASSESRGEQPQHF.

This chain connects TRBV20-1 to TRBJ1-2, with 7 bases lining up with TRBD1. Germline-derived CDR1 and CDR2 are DFQATT and SNEGSKA (reference sequence). The CDR3 length is 11 residues. Trimming removed 6 bases from V and 8 bases from J; junction bases left unmatched: 6. CDR3 loop: CSATNRGGYTF. The CDR3 nucleotides are TGCAGTGCCACCAACAGGGGCGGCTACACCTTC.

The chain links TRBV19 to TRBJ1-2; possible D gene TRBD1, 6 bases. Germline CDR1 and CDR2: LNHDA and SQIVND (reference sequence). V was cut by 0 bases and J by 4 bases, with 12 bases left in between. The CDR3 is 15 amino acids. The CDR3 region has the DNA TGTGCCAGTAGTATAGATCCCCAGGGGAGCTATGGCTACACCTTC. This translates into CASSIDPQGSYGYTF.

The genes are TRBV6-1 and TRBJ1-1; D possibly corresponds to TRBD1 (5 bases). Germline values: CDR1 MNHNS, CDR2 SASEGT. The CDR3 spans 15 residues. Deletions cut 7 bases from V and 0 bases from J, with 15 bases between. CDR3 amino acids: CASKGSRILNTEAFF. The CDR3 region has the DNA TGTGCCAGCAAGGGGTCCCGCATCTTGAACACTGAAGCTTTCTTT.

The CDR3 is CASFHRGAGELFF. DNA for the CDR3: TGTGCCAGCTTTCACCGAGGCGCCGGGGAGCTGTTTTTT. The chain links TRBV18 to TRBJ2-2; D is unresolved. CDR3 length: 13 amino acids. Deletions cut 7 bases from V and 6 bases from J, with 12 bases between. Germline-derived CDR1 and CDR2 are KGHSH and LQKENI.

This clone has more than one count but fewer than ten. The V gene is TRBV18, the J gene TRBJ2-2, with a tentative D call TRBD2 (6 bases). Germline V gene data show CDR1 as KGHSH and CDR2 as LQKENI. The length of the CDR3 is 15 residues. The ends were cut back, 2 bases at V and 5 bases at J, with 12 bases in the middle. CDR3 residues: CASSPEIAVTGELFF. The DNA of the CDR3 is TGTGCCAGCTCACCAGAAATAGCGGTAACCGGGGAGCTGTTTTTT. The full variable domain, with the rest looked up from reference TRBV18 and TRBJ2-2, is NAGVMQNPRHLVRRRGQEARLRCSPMKGHSHVYWYRQLPEEGLKFMVYLQKENIIDESGMPKERFSAEFPKEGPSILRIQQVVRGDSAAYFCASSPEIAVTGELFFGEGSRLTVL.

Turning to this clone: The sample contains more than one DNA sequence encoding this CDR3. The rearrangement joins TRBV4-3 to TRBJ1-2; D might be TRBD1 (6 bases). Germline lookup yields CDR1 LGHNA and CDR2 YSLEER. The V end was cut by 2 bases, the J end by 4 bases, with 8 bases between. The CDR3 runs 13 residues. The CDR3 here is CASSQPDSYGYTF. Here the CDR3 DNA reads TGCGCCAGCAGCCAACCGGACAGCTATGGCTACACCTTC.

The chain uses TRBV6-6 and TRBJ2-6, with D possibly matching TRBD1 (5 bases). V was trimmed by 2 bases and J by 0 bases, leaving 8 bases between them. The CDR3 sequence is 16 residues long. The germline gives CDR1 MNHNY, CDR2 SVGAGI (reference sequence). CDR3 amino acids: CASSYVQGSGANVLTF. The CDR3 nucleotides are TGTGCCAGCAGTTACGTTCAGGGCTCTGGGGCCAACGTCCTGACTTTC.

J is TRBJ1-2 and V is TRBV29-1, with TRBD1 matching over 10 bases. Germline V gene sequence: CDR1 SQVTM, CDR2 ANQGSEA. CDR3 length equals 16 residues. V was pared by 5 bases and J by 4 bases, with 13 bases of the junction left unmatched. The CDR3 spells CSVRGTGVLGSYGYTF. Here the CDR3 DNA reads TGCAGCGTTCGGGGGACAGGGGTCCTAGGTTCCTATGGCTACACCTTC.

The chain carries TRBV19 and TRBJ1-2; D is unclear. The CDR3 runs 13 residues. Germline V gene data show CDR1 as LNHDA and CDR2 as SQIVND (reference sequence). Trimming shortened V by 8 bases and J by 8 bases, and 18 bases separated the two germline ends. CDR3 DNA sequence: TGTGCCAGTCAAGACTCCTCATCTGGGGGCTACACCTTC. Translating gives CASQDSSSGGYTF.

A single count supports this clone. The chain carries TRBV11-2 and TRBJ2-1; TRBD2 agrees at 10 bases. The CDR3 is made up of 16 amino acids. Germline V gene lookup returns CDR1 SGHAT and CDR2 FQNNGV. V dropped 5 bases and J dropped 4; count of bases not matched to a gene: 8. The CDR3 spells CASSIRLAGLYNEQFF. CDR3 DNA sequence: TGTGCCAGCAGCATCAGACTAGCGGGTTTATACAATGAGCAGTTCTTC.

The chain joins TRBV7-9 to TRBJ1-5; TRBD1 is a possible D gene (5 bases). Germline V gives CDR1 SEHNR, CDR2 FQNEAQ (reference sequence). V lost 5 bases and J 4 bases, leaving 27 bases between the germline ends. This CDR3 region has 19 residues. The CDR3 nucleotides read TGTGCCAGCAGCGCAGATCATGGATGGGGGGTGAAATCGAATCAGCCCCAGCATTTT. It codes for CASSADHGWGVKSNQPQHF.

The gene calls are TRBV6-6 and TRBJ2-5; D is perhaps TRBD2 (6 bases). The CDR3 consists of 16 residues. Deletions cut 0 bases from V and 5 bases from J, with 16 bases between. CDR1 MNHNY and CDR2 SVGAGI come from the germline V gene (reference sequence). The CDR3 region has the DNA TGTGCCAGCAGTTACTCGAGACTGCGGGGCCGGGAGACCCAGTACTTC. Translation: CASSYSRLRGRETQYF.

The chain couples TRBV15 to TRBJ1-2; no firm D call. This CDR3 spans 17 amino acids. Germline V lookup: CDR1 LNHNV, CDR2 YYDKDF (reference sequence). Trimming took off 1 base at V and 1 base at J, with 16 bases between the two ends. CDR3 sequence (DNA): TGTGCCACCAGCAGAGGGTCGGGAGAGCCCCGTAACTATGGCTACACCTTC. Translating gives CATSRGSGEPRNYGYTF.